This T cell receptor beta chain was retrieved from a study of blood T cell repertoires in COVID-19. Turning to the study itself: The United States, Italy and Spain provided the acute and convalescent COVID-19 samples. T cells, B-cell-depleted T cells, or PBMCs supplied cDNA or gDNA.

Original methodology: It was from reference gene primer amplification that nucleated cell counts were estimated. Sequenced by immunoSEQ multiplex PCR; TCRdb stores in-frame clones only, minus some. The D gene and trimming were derived from the DNA, and the V and J assignments and clone size from that table. This table holds roughly 100,000 clones, 70% to 90% found once. The trim removed 6 bases at V and 6 bases at J, leaving 19 bases unmatched. This CDR3 is 18 amino acids long. CDR1 is LNHDA, CDR2 SQIVND, per germline (reference sequence). V and J are TRBV19 and TRBJ2-3, with TRBD2 matching over 9 bases. This TCR came from a man in his fifties or sixties with active COVID-19. The sequencing sample was made of peripheral blood. Written as DNA, the CDR3 is TGTGCCAGTAGCCTAGGCTACCCGGGACTAGCCGGGAGGGATACGCAGTATTTT. This encodes CASSLGYPGLAGRDTQYF.